The sequence of this T cell receptor beta chain was determined in a study of blood T cell repertoires in COVID-19 (TCRdb year 2020). For the study in its entirety: Collaborator samples came from the United States, Italy and Spain and covered acute and convalescent phases of COVID-19. The sample metadata nearly always contained a de-identified subject ID, COVID-19 status, age in years and sex. The repertoires were made available in a free public database intended to serve as a resource for research on the immune response to SARS-CoV-2. The material from the prospective study consisted of cDNA or gDNA derived from T cells, B-cell-depleted T cells, or PBMCs. Samples came from the ongoing ImmuneRACE study (first 160 participants) plus 1,254 subjects from 6 global collaborators. Subjects who had been exposed to COVID-19, were actively infected with it, or had recovered from it provided the deeply sampled blood TCRbeta repertoires that made up the dataset. HLA class I and class II types, where available, came from metadata supplied by the sample provider rather than from assay-based typing.

The V end gives up 5 bases and the J end 1 base, leaving 5 bases in the junction not matched to a gene. From cysteine to phenylalanine, the CDR3 is 14 amino acids long. Only CDR3 DNA remains: 42 bases, in frame from the first base. The germline V gene provides CDR1 MDHEN and CDR2 SYDVKM. What the work shows at the level of the full study, not this receptor alone: How much clinical and demographic metadata was included differed by source and by participant, and the metadata was provided uncurated.

On this clone: Its antigen specificity is not known. Base quality data are lacking; no much larger clone is found one base away.

TCRbeta CDR3 regions were amplified from genomic DNA by means of the immunoSEQ Assay, a bias-controlled multiplex PCR. The study's processing was this. Within the assay, amplification of reference gene primers was used to estimate how many nucleated cells each sample contained. To quantify the absolute abundance of each unique TCRbeta CDR3 rearrangement, sequence reads were collapsed and filtered. For each sample, productive Simpson clonality was calculated as the square root of Simpson's diversity index over productive rearrangements. TCRdb took over this immuneACCESS table, retaining in-frame rearrangements with V and J assigned. Such tables are incomplete; in checked studies, under half of the missing clones stem from an unresolved V gene, and the remainder is unexplained. V and J calls and clone size are given by that table; D and trimming were obtained from the DNA. The sample table contains about 270,000 clones; only one count was recorded for over 75% of them. The ten largest account for under 2.5% of the sample.

Participants in the prospective study were aged about 18 to 100 years, lived in more than 20 United States geographic areas, and enrolled through a virtual design. To assign participants to cohorts, the prospective study relied on clinical history that participants themselves reported in a screening survey and a study questionnaire. For ImmuneRACE Cohort 3, a participant was defined as recovered based on two consecutive negative NP/OP PCR tests, clearance by a healthcare professional, or resolution of symptoms. In the prospective study, whole blood, serum and a nasopharyngeal or oropharyngeal swab were collected from each participant by mobile phlebotomists. Over a roughly 2-month period, participants in the prospective study had the option of providing additional blood draws and questionnaires. Before DNA extraction, blood samples from the prospective study were shipped at room temperature or frozen.

The specimen was PBMCs or T cells enriched from blood (not recorded which). The source of this sequence is a woman aged 18-29 years who had recovered from COVID-19. Recombination connected TRBV28 to TRBJ2-7, with 7 junctional bases fitting TRBD1. The nucleotide sequence is given as TGTGCCAGCAGTGAGACAGGGAATTCCTACGAGCAGTACTTC. Translated, this is CASSETGNSYEQYF.